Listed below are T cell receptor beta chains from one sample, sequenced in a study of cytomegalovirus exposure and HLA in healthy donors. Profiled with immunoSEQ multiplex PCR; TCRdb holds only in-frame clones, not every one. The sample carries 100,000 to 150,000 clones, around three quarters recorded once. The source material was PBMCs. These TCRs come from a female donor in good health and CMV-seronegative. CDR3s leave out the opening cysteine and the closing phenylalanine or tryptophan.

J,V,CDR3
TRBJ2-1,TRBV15,ATSRQGAYEQF
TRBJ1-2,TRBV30,AWSARGLYGYT
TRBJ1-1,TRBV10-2,ATRRSPNTEAF
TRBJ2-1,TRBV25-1,ASSGLAGDVENEQF
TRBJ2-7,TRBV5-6,ASSLVSGGNGEQY
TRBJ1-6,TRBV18,ASSENTRGNSPLH
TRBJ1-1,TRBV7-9,ASSTGQGANTEAF
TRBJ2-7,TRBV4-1,ASSQASGTNAGQY
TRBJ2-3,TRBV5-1,ASGGETADTQY
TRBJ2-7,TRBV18,ASSPPGQRLSYEQY
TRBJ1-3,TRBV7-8,ASSPQGLAGNTIY
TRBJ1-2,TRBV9,ASSVAQGRYGYT
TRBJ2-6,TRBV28,ASRGTYSGANGLT
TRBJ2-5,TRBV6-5,ASSYARTGSGGTQY
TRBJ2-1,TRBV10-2,ASSHSGGVYNEQF
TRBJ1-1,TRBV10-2,ASKEGPGDTEAF
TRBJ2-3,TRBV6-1,ASRGTSVSTDTQY
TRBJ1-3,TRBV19,ASSASDSSGNTIY
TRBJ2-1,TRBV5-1,ASSLAGRYNEQF
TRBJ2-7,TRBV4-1,ASSQRTGSDEQY
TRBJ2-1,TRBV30,AWTVASSYNEQF
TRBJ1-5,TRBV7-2,ASSSRTGGSNQPQH
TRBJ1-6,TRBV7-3,ASSFTYGENSPLH
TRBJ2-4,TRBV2,ASSELAGGGSGNSQY
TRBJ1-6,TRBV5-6,ASSFASVLSGNSPLH
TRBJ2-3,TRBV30,AWSFNSLGDTQY
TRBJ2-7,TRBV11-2,ASSSTGYEQY
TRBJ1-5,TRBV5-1,ASSPWPQGEGRGQPQH
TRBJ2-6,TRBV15,ATSPRGGDRVGSGANVLT
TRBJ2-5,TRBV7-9,ASSLRRGQWGQETQY
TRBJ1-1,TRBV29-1,SVLPTRNTEAF
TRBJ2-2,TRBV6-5,ASSPEFRVTGELF
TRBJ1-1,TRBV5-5,ASIPRGDTEAF
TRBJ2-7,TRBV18,ASSSLQGANGAEQY
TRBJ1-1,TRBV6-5,ASSTGGLSTEAF
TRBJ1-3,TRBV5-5,ASSYPGGSGNTIY
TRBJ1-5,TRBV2,ASSFESQPQH
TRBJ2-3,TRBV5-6,ASSFTMTGDGTDTQY
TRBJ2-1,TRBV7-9,ASSLRPGGYNEQF
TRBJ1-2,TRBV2,ASSDDRGNYGYT
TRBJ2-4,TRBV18,ASSSGSKNIQY
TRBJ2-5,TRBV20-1,SAQGRPTQY